The entry below describes one T cell receptor beta chain. V shed 7 bases and J shed 1 base, with 19 bases lying between them. CDR3 length equals 17 residues. The entry originates in a study of CD8 T cells in Susac syndrome. RNA totalling roughly 0.5 to 1 ug underwent reverse transcription with random hexamers. TCRdb reprocessed the immunoSEQ multiplex PCR reads with MiXCR, giving one entry per CDR3 protein. The sample contains roughly 190,000 distinct CDR3 sequences, around 90% of which appear only once. V usage is TRBV12-3 or TRBV12-4 and J usage is TRBJ2-2; D assignment may be TRBD1 or TRBD2 (5 bases each). The sequenced material came from CD4+ T cells from PBMCs. The sequence came from a human donor with Susac syndrome. CDR3 DNA: TGTGCCAGCACCCCTCAGGTGGGGGAGAGGAACACCGGGGAGCTGTTTTTT. Its translation: CASTPQVGERNTGELFF.